Listed here are 21 T cell receptor beta chains from one sample, sequenced in a study of blood T cell repertoires in COVID-19. Sequencing used immunoSEQ multiplex PCR; TCRdb keeps in-frame clones, though not all of them. The table shows 250,000 to 350,000 clones, with roughly 90% occurring only once. Input material: PBMCs or T cells enriched from blood (not recorded which). The receptors were sampled from a woman aged 30 to 39 who had recovered from COVID-19.

The chain couples TRBV19 to TRBJ1-2; D may be TRBD1 (5 bases). Trimming pared 5 bases from V and 4 bases from J, leaving 17 bases between. The CDR3 length is 15 residues. Per germline, CDR1 LNHDA and CDR2 SQIVND (reference sequence). Here the CDR3 DNA reads TGTGCCAGTAGTGGACACAGCGGACTAGGCTATGGCTACACCTTC. Translating it yields CASSGHSGLGYGYTF.

This clone came up a few times. The V call is TRBV7-9, the J call TRBJ1-2; possibly TRBD1 for D (6 bases). V was trimmed by 1 base and J by 8 bases, leaving 14 bases between them. CDR1 is SEHNR, CDR2 FQNEAQ, per germline (reference sequence). The CDR3 sequence is 14 residues long. CDR3 sequence: CASSLGIQGRGYTF. The CDR3 DNA sequence: TGTGCCAGCAGCTTAGGAATACAGGGTCGAGGCTACACCTTC.

This clone was observed once. CDR3 amino acids: CASSYSLAASGETQYF. CDR3 nucleotides: TGTGCCAGCAGTTACTCCCTAGCGGCCTCAGGAGAGACCCAGTACTTC. This sequence joins TRBV6-5 and TRBJ2-5, with 7 bases fitting TRBD2. This CDR3 region has 16 residues. Germline values: CDR1 MNHEY, CDR2 SVGAGI. The trim removed 0 bases at V and 4 bases at J, leaving 8 bases unmatched.

As to this clone: Additional DNA sequences in this sample encode the identical CDR3. The chain recombines TRBV27 with TRBJ2-1, with 11 bases aligning to TRBD2. The CDR3 consists of 15 residues. The junction had 0 bases not matched to a gene; V was cut back by 5 bases and J by 0 bases. CDR1 MNHEY and CDR2 SMNVEV come from the germline V gene (reference sequence). CDR3 DNA: TGTGCCAGCAGTCTAGCGGGAGGCTCCTACAATGAGCAGTTCTTC. As protein: CASSLAGGSYNEQFF.

This clone showed up just once. The V gene is TRBV3-1 (or the pseudogene TRBV3-2), the J gene TRBJ1-4, with TRBD1 identical over 9 bases. Per germline, CDR1 LGHDT and CDR2 YNNKEL (reference sequence). The CDR3 sequence is 15 residues long. V trimming: 5 bases; J trimming: 8 bases; junction bases outside the gene matches: 9. CDR3 region: CASSSGDRVKEKLFF. In DNA, the CDR3 is TGTGCCAGCAGCAGCGGGGACAGGGTTAAGGAAAAACTGTTTTTT.

V and J are TRBV9 and TRBJ1-2, with D perhaps matching TRBD1 (6 bases). The CDR3 spans 15 residues. The V gene's germline CDR1 is SGDLS and CDR2 YYNGEE. Trimming stripped 0 bases from V and 2 bases from J, with 11 bases between. DNA of the CDR3: TGTGCCAGCAGCGTAGGGCAGGGGATAAACTATGGCTACACCTTC. It translates to CASSVGQGINYGYTF.

The chain employs TRBV2 and TRBJ1-2; 8 nucleotides line up with TRBD1. The CDR3 is 16 residues long. CDR1 is SNHLY and CDR2 is FYNNEI in the germline V gene. Unmatched junction bases numbered 9, after V lost 2 bases and J lost 4 bases. CDR3 nucleotides: TGTGCCAGCAGTGAATCAACCCGACAGGGGTTCTATGGCTACACCTTC. Translation gives CASSESTRQGFYGYTF.

The rearrangement joins TRBV18 to TRBJ2-1; D is possibly TRBD2 (6 bases). Trimming took off 3 bases at V and 5 bases at J, with 14 bases between the two ends. This CDR3 spans 15 amino acids. Germline-derived CDR1 and CDR2 are KGHSH and LQKENI. DNA for the CDR3: TGTGCCAGCTCACCTTCCCTAGCGATGAACAATGAGCAGTTCTTC. Protein product: CASSPSLAMNNEQFF. Supplemented by reference TRBV18 and TRBJ2-1, the full variable domain reads NAGVMQNPRHLVRRRGQEARLRCSPMKGHSHVYWYRQLPEEGLKFMVYLQKENIIDESGMPKERFSAEFPKEGPSILRIQQVVRGDSAAYFCASSPSLAMNNEQFFGPGTRLTVL.

The chain employs TRBV5-1 and TRBJ1-3; tentative D call: TRBD1 (5 bases). From germline, CDR1 is SGHRS and CDR2 YFSETQ. V lost 0 bases to trimming and J lost 0 bases, with 7 bases between them. This CDR3 is 15 amino acids long. The CDR3 DNA reads as TGCGCCAGCAGCTTGGCGACAGACTCTGGAAACACCATATATTTT. Translating gives CASSLATDSGNTIYF.

J is TRBJ2-5 and V is TRBV5-1, with D possibly matching TRBD1 (6 bases). There are 13 residues in the CDR3. Trimming took off 1 base at V and 4 bases at J, with 8 bases between the two ends. Germline V gene sequence: CDR1 SGHRS, CDR2 YFSETQ. The CDR3 sequence is CASSLTGRETQYF. The CDR3 DNA reads as TGCGCCAGCAGCTTGACAGGGCGAGAGACCCAGTACTTC.

This chain links TRBV9 with TRBJ1-2, with 8 positions matching TRBD1. V lost 0 bases to trimming and J lost 8 bases; unmatched junction nucleotides: 3. The CDR3 is made up of 13 amino acids. Germline-derived CDR1 and CDR2 are SGDLS and YYNGEE. The CDR3 is CASSVGTGKGYTF. CDR3 in DNA: TGTGCCAGCAGCGTAGGGACAGGGAAGGGCTACACCTTC.

In DNA, the CDR3 is TGTGCCAGCAGTACATTCCGGGTGGGACAGGGATCGTCTTCTGGCTATGGCTACACCTTC. Translating it yields CASSTFRVGQGSSSGYGYTF. The chain carries TRBV28 and TRBJ1-2; 9 positions agree with TRBD1. The CDR3 is 20 amino acids. Germline CDR1 and CDR2: MDHEN and SYDVKM. V was clipped by 5 bases and J by 4 bases; unmatched bases: 23.

This clone appeared a single time. The gene calls are TRBV18 and TRBJ1-1; D is uncertain. CDR1 is KGHSH and CDR2 is LQKENI in the germline V gene. Trimming removed 3 bases at V and 3 bases at J, with 11 bases between. This CDR3 spans 14 amino acids. The CDR3 protein is CASSPRRPHTEAFF. DNA of the CDR3: TGTGCCAGCTCACCGAGGAGGCCGCACACTGAAGCTTTCTTT.

This chain connects TRBV7-2 to TRBJ2-2; the D gene is possibly TRBD2 (7 bases). CDR1 is SGHTA, CDR2 FQGNSA, per germline. The CDR3 has 18 residues. V was shortened by 3 bases and J by 0 bases, with 17 bases between the two germline ends. The CDR3 region has the DNA TGTGCCAGCAGCTTGTATGGGGGCGGGGGACCGAACACCGGGGAGCTGTTTTTT. Protein product: CASSLYGGGGPNTGELFF.

The chain is built from TRBV4-3 and TRBJ1-2; D possibly corresponds to TRBD1 (6 bases). The CDR3 extends over 16 amino acids. Germline V gives CDR1 LGHNA, CDR2 YSLEER. Trimming shortened V by 0 bases and J by 7 bases, and 18 bases separated the two germline ends. The CDR3 reads CASSQDLAARGSGYTF. CDR3 in DNA: TGCGCCAGCAGCCAAGATTTGGCGGCCAGGGGAAGTGGCTACACCTTC.

About this clone itself: Distinct nucleotide sequences in the sample also encode this CDR3. The chain recombines TRBV7-3 with TRBJ2-3, with 9 bases fitting TRBD2. The CDR3 has 15 amino acids. Germline CDR1 is SGHTA and CDR2 is FQGTGA. V gave up 5 bases and J gave up 0 bases; unmatched junction bases: 3. DNA of the CDR3: TGTGCCAGCAGCCGTAGCGGGGGTAGCACAGATACGCAGTATTTT. This sequence encodes CASSRSGGSTDTQYF.

A single count supports this clone. This chain joins TRBV24-1 and TRBJ1-5; D gene unclear. The CDR3 is 14 residues long. CDR1 is KGHDR and CDR2 is SFDVKD in the germline V gene. V gave up 2 bases and J gave up 4 bases, with 8 bases separating them. CDR3 loop: CATSDWRENQPQHF. CDR3 bases: TGTGCCACCAGTGATTGGCGGGAAAATCAGCCCCAGCATTTT.

The chain uses TRBV19 and TRBJ2-2; TRBD1 might be the D (7 bases). This CDR3 spans 16 amino acids. Germline CDR1 is LNHDA and CDR2 is SQIVND (reference sequence). With 6 bases removed from V and 6 bases from J, the gap between germline ends came to 20 bases. DNA for the CDR3: TGTGCCAGTAGCCCAGGCAGGGGGGTCGGCGCCGGGGAGCTGTTTTTT. Translated: CASSPGRGVGAGELFF.

The CDR3 DNA sequence: TGCGCCAGCAGCTTGGCCGACAGGGGAACGAGTGAAGCTTTCTTT. Encoded protein: CASSLADRGTSEAFF. The gene calls are TRBV5-1 and TRBJ1-1; 8 nucleotides match TRBD1. Per the germline V gene, CDR1 is SGHRS and CDR2 is YFSETQ. The V segment lost 0 bases and the J segment 7 bases; nucleotides outside the gene matches: 8. CDR3 length equals 15 residues.

The chain recombines TRBV5-1 with TRBJ1-2; 9 bases are shared with TRBD1. CDR1 and CDR2 (germline): SGHRS, YFSETQ. J was trimmed by 7 bases and V by 6 bases; bases with no gene match: 7. The CDR3 runs to 13 residues. In DNA form, the CDR3 reads TGCGCCAGCACCCGGACAGGGGAGACTGGCTACACCTTC. This sequence encodes CASTRTGETGYTF.

V gene TRBV7-9 combines with J gene TRBJ2-3, with D possibly being TRBD1 (6 bases). Germline assignment: CDR1 SEHNR and CDR2 FQNEAQ (reference sequence). There are 14 residues in the CDR3. The CDR3 nucleotides read TGTGCTACAGAAACAGGGATTAATGAAAATACGCAGTATTTT. Translating it yields CATETGINENTQYF.